The 27 T cell receptor beta chains below come from one sample, sequenced in a study of human thymus T cells. Some clones are missing from TCRdb's copy, which holds only in-frame ones; the method was immunoSEQ multiplex PCR. This table holds 100,000 to 150,000 clones, about 94% found once. Corrective cardiac surgery supplied the resected thymus tissue. The specimen was thymus tissue. The receptors were sampled from a boy under two years old with a congenital heart defect but otherwise immunologically healthy.

This clone was seen a few times. The CDR3 here is CASRASGDNEQFF. The CDR3 nucleotides read TGTGCCAGCAGGGCTAGCGGGGACAATGAGCAGTTCTTC. The chain links TRBV2 to TRBJ2-1; 9 nucleotides align to TRBD2. Germline CDR1 is SNHLY and CDR2 is FYNNEI. This CDR3 is 13 amino acids long. The trim removed 6 bases at V and 5 bases at J, leaving 2 bases unmatched.

The rearrangement links TRBV19 to TRBJ1-2; no reliable D call. The CDR3 runs 13 residues. CDR1 is LNHDA, CDR2 SQIVND, per germline (reference sequence). Between the trimmed V and J ends, which lost 6 bases and 4 bases, there was a span of 12 bases. The CDR3 nucleotides read TGTGCCAGTAGGATCCCCGACGGCTATGGCTACACCTTC. Its protein is CASRIPDGYGYTF.

The chain recombines TRBV10-3 with TRBJ1-6; 10 bases are a match to TRBD1. This CDR3 has 21 amino acids. The V gene's germline CDR1 is ENHRY and CDR2 SYGVKD. Trimming removed 2 bases from V and 4 bases from J; junction bases left unmatched: 17. As DNA, the CDR3 is TGTGCCATCAGTGAGGCCAACCCTCAAACCGGGACAGGGGATTATAATTCACCCCTCCACTTT. This sequence encodes CAISEANPQTGTGDYNSPLHF.

The CDR3 spells CASSQAGVTDTGELFF. The CDR3, as DNA: TGCGCCAGCAGCCAAGCGGGTGTCACGGACACCGGGGAGCTGTTTTTT. V gene TRBV4-1 combines with J gene TRBJ2-2; D not resolved. The CDR3 loop spans 16 amino acids. The germline V gene has CDR1 MGHRA and CDR2 YSYEKL. Deletions cut 1 base from V and 3 bases from J, with 12 bases between.

The chain carries TRBV7-2 and TRBJ2-1; no firm D call. Per germline, CDR1 SGHTA and CDR2 FQGNSA. The length of the CDR3 is 12 residues. Deletions cut 3 bases from V and 9 bases from J, with 9 bases between. Here the CDR3 DNA reads TGTGCCAGCAGCTTTTCGTGGGGTGAGCAGTTCTTC. Protein: CASSFSWGEQFF.

This clone occurred once. The CDR3 DNA sequence: TGTGCCAGCAGCGTTAGCGGGGTCCAAGAGACCCAGTACTTC. It translates to CASSVSGVQETQYF. The chain has TRBV9 and TRBJ2-5; 8 bases line up with TRBD2. The CDR3 runs 14 residues. Trimming at V came to 2 bases and at J to 1 base, leaving 1 base not matched to a gene. CDR1 and CDR2 from the germline V gene are SGDLS and YYNGEE.

This rearrangement joins TRBV7-8 to TRBJ2-3, with unresolved D. CDR3 length equals 17 residues. Germline CDR1 and CDR2: SGHVS and FQNEAQ. Between the trimmed V and J ends, which lost 1 base and 1 base, there was a span of 15 bases. CDR3 sequence: CASSLDKGLRGTDTQYF. The CDR3 DNA sequence: TGTGCCAGCAGCTTAGATAAGGGCCTCCGGGGCACAGATACGCAGTATTTT.

The chain recombines TRBV27 with TRBJ1-4; 7 bases map to TRBD1. Germline-derived CDR1 and CDR2 are MNHEY and SMNVEV (reference sequence). J was trimmed by 1 base and V by 5 bases; bases with no gene match: 16. CDR3 length: 19 residues. CDR3: CASSAIPPTTGQTNEKLFF. For the CDR3, the DNA is TGTGCCAGCAGTGCAATCCCCCCTACGACAGGGCAAACTAATGAAAAACTGTTTTTT.

The V gene is TRBV14, the J gene TRBJ2-3, with D tentatively TRBD2 (6 bases). Germline V lookup: CDR1 SGHDN, CDR2 FVKESK. Trimming took off 3 bases at V and 1 base at J, with 14 bases between the two ends. This CDR3 is built from 16 residues. The DNA for the CDR3 is TGTGCCAGCAGCCATGTAACGGAGGGAGGCACAGATACGCAGTATTTT. Translation: CASSHVTEGGTDTQYF. Together with reference TRBV14 and TRBJ2-3, the CDR3 gives the full variable domain: EAGVTQFPSHSVIEKGQTVTLRCDPISGHDNLYWYRRVMGKEIKFLLHFVKESKQDESGMPNNRFLAERTGGTYSTLKVQPAELEDSGVYFCASSHVTEGGTDTQYFGPGTRLTVL.

The V and J genes are TRBV9 and TRBJ2-1; 9 bases match TRBD2. This CDR3 has 15 amino acids. J was trimmed by 9 bases and V by 3 bases; bases with no gene match: 10. Germline-derived CDR1 and CDR2 are SGDLS and YYNGEE. The CDR3, as DNA: TGTGCCAGCAGCGCCTCTAGCGGGGAGGGGTGTGAGCAGTTCTTC. Its translation: CASSASSGEGCEQFF.

The chain recombines TRBV9 with TRBJ2-5; D may be TRBD2 (5 bases). CDR1 SGDLS and CDR2 YYNGEE come from the germline V gene. Trimming shortened V by 2 bases and J by 4 bases, and 6 bases separated the two germline ends. The CDR3 spans 12 residues. The CDR3 region has the DNA TGTGCCAGCAGCGTCGGAGGAGAGACCCAGTACTTC. Amino acids: CASSVGGETQYF.

The chain combines TRBV27 with TRBJ1-6; maybe TRBD1 (5 bases). In germline, CDR1 is MNHEY, CDR2 SMNVEV (reference sequence). V was clipped by 5 bases and J by 5 bases, with 13 bases between them. The CDR3 runs to 15 residues. DNA for the CDR3: TGTGCCAGCAGTGACCCGGGACGGGATAATTCACCCCTCCACTTT. Translation: CASSDPGRDNSPLHF.

The CDR3 DNA follows: TGTGCCAGCAGCTTGGAAGTCGGCGGACGCAGTTATGGCTACACCTTC. Translating gives CASSLEVGGRSYGYTF. This rearrangement joins TRBV5-4 to TRBJ1-2, with D unresolved. Germline CDR1 reads SGHNT; CDR2 reads YYREEE (reference sequence). V lost 0 bases to trimming and J lost 5 bases, with 17 bases between them. This CDR3 spans 16 amino acids.

This chain links TRBV6-5 with TRBJ2-7, with a weak D call TRBD1 (7 bases). This CDR3 spans 15 amino acids. From germline, CDR1 is MNHEY and CDR2 SVGAGI. V lost 2 bases and J 4 bases, leaving 15 bases between the germline ends. In nucleotides, the CDR3 is TGTGCCAGCAGTTACGCCCGGACAGGACTATACGAGCAGTACTTC. Amino acid sequence: CASSYARTGLYEQYF.

This clone appeared a single time. The V call is TRBV29-1, the J call TRBJ2-1; TRBD1 matches 10 bases. The CDR3 contains 13 residues. V lost 6 bases and J lost 4; bases outside the gene matches: 3. Germline loops: CDR1 SQVTM, CDR2 ANQGSEA. Written as DNA, the CDR3 is TGCAGCGTACCGGGACAGGGGTACAATGAGCAGTTCTTC. Residues: CSVPGQGYNEQFF.

In its sample, this clone was seen a few times. V and J are TRBV7-2 and TRBJ1-2; tentative D call: TRBD1 (5 bases). The length of the CDR3 is 12 residues. Germline lookup yields CDR1 SGHTA and CDR2 FQGNSA. The V end lost 4 bases, the J end lost 7 bases, and 10 bases lay between the germline ends. The CDR3 spells CASSSEGFGYTF. DNA for the CDR3: TGTGCCAGCAGCTCCGAGGGGTTTGGCTACACCTTC.

The rearrangement joins TRBV6-1 to TRBJ2-3; 7 nucleotides match TRBD2. This CDR3 contains 15 residues. V gave up 6 bases and J gave up 5 bases; unmatched junction bases: 11. Germline V gene sequence: CDR1 MNHNS, CDR2 SASEGT. Here the CDR3 DNA reads TGTGCCAGCAGAGTAGGTGGGGAGGGTAGAGATACGCAGTATTTT. Translation gives CASRVGGEGRDTQYF.

The gene calls are TRBV27 and TRBJ1-2; 7 bases line up with TRBD1. This CDR3 has 13 amino acids. The germline V gene encodes CDR1 MNHEY and CDR2 SMNVEV (reference sequence). J lost 8 bases, V lost 6 bases, and 9 bases had no gene match. CDR3 DNA: TGTGCCAGCAGGTCAGGGACAGTAACCGGCTACACCTTC. Protein sequence: CASRSGTVTGYTF.

The V and J genes are TRBV4-2 and TRBJ1-2; no clear D gene. The CDR3 sequence is 11 residues long. Germline-derived CDR1 and CDR2 are LGHNA and YNFKEQ. Trimming took off 0 bases at V and 8 bases at J, with 4 bases between the two ends. CDR3 amino acids: CASSQEGGYTF. In DNA, the CDR3 is TGTGCCAGCAGCCAAGAAGGGGGCTACACCTTC.

This chain's CDR3 is CASSLPSVAASYNEQFF. CDR3 nucleotides: TGTGCCAGCAGTTTACCCTCGGTGGCAGCGTCCTACAATGAGCAGTTCTTC. This chain links TRBV28 with TRBJ2-1; no clear D. The CDR3 totals 17 residues. The germline V gene has CDR1 MDHEN and CDR2 SYDVKM. V was cut by 2 bases and J by 1 base, with 15 bases left in between.

CDR3: CASSQPDRGRDYYGYTF. The CDR3 coding sequence is TGCGCCAGCAGCCAACCTGACAGGGGGCGAGATTATTATGGCTACACCTTC. The chain is built from TRBV4-1 and TRBJ1-2; TRBD1 aligns across 10 bases. In germline, CDR1 is MGHRA, CDR2 YSYEKL. V was clipped by 2 bases and J by 5 bases; unmatched bases: 11. The length of the CDR3 is 17 residues.

The chain links TRBV5-4 to TRBJ1-6; D ambiguous. The CDR3 contains 15 residues. Germline CDR1 reads SGHNT; CDR2 reads YYREEE (reference sequence). The germline V and J ends were trimmed by 7 bases and 7 bases, with 18 bases remaining between them. DNA of the CDR3: TGTGCCAGCGAGTATCGGACGATGGGGAATTCACCCCTCCACTTT. Translating it yields CASEYRTMGNSPLHF.

The genes are TRBV6-4 and TRBJ2-1; TRBD2 matches 11 bases. The CDR3 totals 16 residues. Germline lookup yields CDR1 MRHNA and CDR2 SNTAGT. V lost 5 bases and J lost 0; bases outside the gene matches: 3. CDR3: CASSPTSGDSYNEQFF. The CDR3 region has the DNA TGTGCCAGCAGTCCGACTAGCGGGGACTCCTACAATGAGCAGTTCTTC.

The rearrangement uses TRBV5-6 and TRBJ2-5; 7 bases are a match to TRBD1. Germline V lookup: CDR1 SGHDT, CDR2 YYEEEE. This CDR3 is built from 17 residues. Losses at the gene ends were 0 bases for V and 1 base for J; bases not matched to a gene: 9. The CDR3 region is CASSLGLDRVTQETQYF. DNA of the CDR3: TGTGCCAGCAGCTTGGGCCTCGACAGGGTAACCCAAGAGACCCAGTACTTC.

V gene TRBV6-5 combines with J gene TRBJ2-7, with a weak D call TRBD1 (6 bases). The V gene's germline CDR1 is MNHEY and CDR2 SVGAGI. Trimming removed 9 bases at V and 0 bases at J, with 12 bases between. CDR3 size: 13 residues. CDR3 region: CASGRGISYEQYF. CDR3 DNA: TGTGCCAGTGGAAGGGGGATCTCCTACGAGCAGTACTTC.

In DNA form, the CDR3 reads TGCGCCAGCAGCCGAACCGCTACCGGGACGGGTGCCTACGAGCAGTACTTC. Translation gives CASSRTATGTGAYEQYF. The chain links TRBV5-1 to TRBJ2-7; D might be TRBD1 or TRBD2, each matching 5 bases. CDR3 length: 17 residues. Trimming removed 4 bases at V and 2 bases at J, with 22 bases between. Germline V gives CDR1 SGHRS, CDR2 YFSETQ.

The rearrangement links TRBV19 to TRBJ2-5; 8 nucleotides line up with TRBD2. V dropped 3 bases and J dropped 3; count of bases not matched to a gene: 9. This CDR3 comprises 16 residues. The germline V gene has CDR1 LNHDA and CDR2 SQIVND (reference sequence). This chain's CDR3 is CASSIRGGVRKETQYF. The CDR3 DNA follows: TGTGCCAGTAGTATTCGGGGGGGAGTCCGAAAAGAGACCCAGTACTTC.